The 5 T cell receptor beta chains reported below all come from one sample, sequenced in a study of response to subunit inactivated influenza vaccine. TCRdb reanalysed the RT-PCR reads using MiXCR and keeps one entry per CDR3 protein. The sample shows around 200,000 distinct CDR3 sequences, more than 10% of them seen only once. These sequences were also reported in another study, on T cells expressing NK-cell markers. That paper adds: TCR beta cDNA was made by 5'RACE template switching with UMIs.

Source: CD8+ T cells sorted from PBMCs, taken 12 days after vaccination. These TCRs come from a man between 45 and 60 years old who received an inactivated influenza vaccine.

This rearrangement joins TRBV19 to TRBJ1-4; D is unresolved. This CDR3 comprises 14 residues. The germline V gene has CDR1 LNHDA and CDR2 SQIVND (reference sequence). The V end was cut by 3 bases, the J end by 5 bases, with 10 bases between. CDR3 bases: TGTGCCAGTAGTATCGGGTTTGCGAATGAAAAACTGTTTTTT. Amino acids: CASSIGFANEKLFF.

This clonotype has only a few counts. This chain links TRBV7-3 with TRBJ1-6; D is undetermined. This CDR3 is built from 19 residues. The germline gives CDR1 SGHTA, CDR2 FQGTGA. V was shortened by 2 bases and J by 0 bases, with 17 bases between the two germline ends. CDR3 sequence: CASSLDMSNMSSYNSPLHF. The CDR3 DNA is TGTGCCAGCAGCTTAGACATGTCCAACATGAGCTCCTATAATTCACCCCTCCACTTT.

The gene calls are TRBV6-2 or TRBV6-3 and TRBJ2-7; no firm D call. V was pared by 5 bases and J by 5 bases, with 13 bases between. From germline, CDR1 is MNHEY and CDR2 SVGEGT. This CDR3 contains 13 residues. In DNA form, the CDR3 reads TGTGCCAGCAGTGGCCTAGTATCCCACGAGCAGTACTTC. Amino acids: CASSGLVSHEQYF.

This clonotype appeared a few times. This chain connects TRBV7-9 to TRBJ2-2; a weak D match, TRBD2 (5 bases). The V end lost 5 bases, the J end lost 1 base, and 17 bases lay between the germline ends. CDR1 is SEHNR, CDR2 FQNEAQ, per germline (reference sequence). The CDR3 is 17 residues long. Here the CDR3 DNA reads TGTGCCAGCAGCCCCAAGTCAGTGGACTGGAACACCGGGGAGCTGTTTTTT. Residues: CASSPKSVDWNTGELFF.

In the case of this clonotype: Compared with germline, one end of the junction differs, possibly owing to a read error. This chain connects TRBV7-8 to TRBJ2-7, with no clear D. CDR1 is SGHVS and CDR2 is FQNEAQ in the germline V gene. CDR3 size: 14 residues. For the CDR3, the DNA is TGTGTCAGCAGCTTTGGTAGCTTAAGTTACGAGCAGTACTTC. The encoded protein is CVSSFGSLSYEQYF.